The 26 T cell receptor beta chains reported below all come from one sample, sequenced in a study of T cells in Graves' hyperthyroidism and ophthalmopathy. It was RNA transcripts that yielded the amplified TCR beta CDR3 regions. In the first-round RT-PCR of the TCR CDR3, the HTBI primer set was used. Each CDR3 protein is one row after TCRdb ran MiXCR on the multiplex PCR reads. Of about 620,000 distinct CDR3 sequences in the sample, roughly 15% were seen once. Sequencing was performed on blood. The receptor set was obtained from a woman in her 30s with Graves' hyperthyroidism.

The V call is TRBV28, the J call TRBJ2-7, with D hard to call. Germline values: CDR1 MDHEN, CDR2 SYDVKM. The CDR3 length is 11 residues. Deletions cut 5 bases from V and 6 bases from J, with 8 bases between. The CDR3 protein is CASSVWLEQYF. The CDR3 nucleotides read TGTGCCAGCAGTGTTTGGCTCGAGCAGTACTTC.

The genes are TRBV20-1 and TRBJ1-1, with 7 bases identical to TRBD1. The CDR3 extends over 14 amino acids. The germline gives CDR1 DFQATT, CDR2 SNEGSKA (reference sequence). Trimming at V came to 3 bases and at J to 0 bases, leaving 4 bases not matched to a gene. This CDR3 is CSASRGLMNTEAFF. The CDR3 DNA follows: TGCAGTGCTAGTAGGGGGCTCATGAACACTGAAGCTTTCTTT.

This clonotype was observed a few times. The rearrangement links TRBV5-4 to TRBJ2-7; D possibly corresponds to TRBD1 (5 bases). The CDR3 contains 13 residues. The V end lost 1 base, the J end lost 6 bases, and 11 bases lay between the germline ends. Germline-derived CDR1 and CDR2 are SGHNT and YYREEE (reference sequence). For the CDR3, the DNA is TGTGCCAGCAGCTTGAAAGGGGTGGCCGAGCAGTACTTC. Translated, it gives CASSLKGVAEQYF.

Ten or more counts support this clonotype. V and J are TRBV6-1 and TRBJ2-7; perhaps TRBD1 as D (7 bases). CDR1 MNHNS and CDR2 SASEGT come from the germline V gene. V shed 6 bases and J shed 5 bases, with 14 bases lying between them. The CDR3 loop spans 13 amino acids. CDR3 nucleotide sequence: TGTGCCAGCAGCCCAGGGGGGCCCCACGAGCAGTACTTC. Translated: CASSPGGPHEQYF.

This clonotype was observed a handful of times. The CDR3 DNA sequence: TGTGCCAGCAGCTTAGAGGGACTAGTTAATGAGCAGTTCTTC. This codes for CASSLEGLVNEQFF. The chain has TRBV7-2 and TRBJ2-1; 8 bases fit TRBD2. This CDR3 contains 14 residues. V dropped 1 base and J dropped 7; count of bases not matched to a gene: 3. CDR1 is SGHTA, CDR2 FQGNSA, per germline.

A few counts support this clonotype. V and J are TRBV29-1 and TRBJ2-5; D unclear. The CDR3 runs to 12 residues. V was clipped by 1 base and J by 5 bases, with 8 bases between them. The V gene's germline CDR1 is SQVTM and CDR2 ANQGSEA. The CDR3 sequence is CSVEGEGETQYF. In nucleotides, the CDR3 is TGCAGCGTTGAAGGCGAAGGGGAGACCCAGTACTTC. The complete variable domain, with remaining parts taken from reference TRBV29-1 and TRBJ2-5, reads SAVISQKPSRDICQRGTSLTIQCQVDSQVTMMFWYRQQPGQSLTLIATANQGSEATYESGFVIDKFPISRPNLTFSTLTVSNMSPEDSSIYLCSVEGEGETQYFGPGTRLLVL.

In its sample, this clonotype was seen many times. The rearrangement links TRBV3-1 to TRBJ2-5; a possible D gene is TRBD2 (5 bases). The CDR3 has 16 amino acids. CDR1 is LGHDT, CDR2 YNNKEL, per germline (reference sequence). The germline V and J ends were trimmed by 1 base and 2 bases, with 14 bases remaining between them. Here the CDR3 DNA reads TGTGCCAGCAGCCAAGGCGGTGCGGGTGGGCAAGAGACCCAGTACTTC. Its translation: CASSQGGAGGQETQYF.

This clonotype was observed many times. The DNA of the CDR3 is TGTGCCAGCAGCTTGCAAACACTAGCGGCAACCCAGTACTTC. Translation gives CASSLQTLAATQYF. V is TRBV5-6 and J is TRBJ2-5; 8 bases fit TRBD2. Germline CDR1 is SGHDT and CDR2 is YYEEEE. This CDR3 comprises 14 residues. The junction had 7 bases not matched to a gene; V was cut back by 1 base and J by 8 bases. Filled out from reference TRBV5-6 and TRBJ2-5, the complete variable domain reads DAGVTQSPTHLIKTRGQQVTLRCSPKSGHDTVSWYQQALGQGPQFIFQYYEEEERQRGNFPDRFSGHQFPNYSSELNVNALLLGDSALYLCASSLQTLAATQYFGPGTRLLVL.

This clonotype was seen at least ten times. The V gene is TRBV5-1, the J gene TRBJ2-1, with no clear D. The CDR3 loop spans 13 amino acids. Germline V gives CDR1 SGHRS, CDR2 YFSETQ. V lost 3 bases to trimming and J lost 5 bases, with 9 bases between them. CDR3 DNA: TGCGCCAGCAGCTATGACGGAAACAATGAGCAGTTCTTC. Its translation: CASSYDGNNEQFF.

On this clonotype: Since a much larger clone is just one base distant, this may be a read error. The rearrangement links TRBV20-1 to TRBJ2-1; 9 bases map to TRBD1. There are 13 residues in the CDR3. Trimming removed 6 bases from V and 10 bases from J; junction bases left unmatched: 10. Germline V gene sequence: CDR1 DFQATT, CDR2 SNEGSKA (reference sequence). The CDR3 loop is CSAAGQGEGEQFF. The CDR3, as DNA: TGCAGTGCGGCGGGACAGGGTGAGGGCGAGCAGTTCTTC.

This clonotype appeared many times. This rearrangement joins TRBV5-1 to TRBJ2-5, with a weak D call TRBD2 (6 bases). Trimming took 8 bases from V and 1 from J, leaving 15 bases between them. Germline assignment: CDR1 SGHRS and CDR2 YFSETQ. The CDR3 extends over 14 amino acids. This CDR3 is CASHALSGQETQYF. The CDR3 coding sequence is TGCGCCAGTCATGCCCTTAGCGGCCAAGAGACCCAGTACTTC.

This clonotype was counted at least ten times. CDR3 sequence (DNA): TGTGCCAGCGAACGAGGGACGGGGAGTGAGCAGTACTTC. It specifies CASERGTGSEQYF. J is TRBJ2-7 and V is TRBV5-8, with D possibly being TRBD1 or TRBD2 (5 bases each). CDR3 length equals 13 residues. V gave up 7 bases and J gave up 7 bases, with 18 bases separating them. Germline-derived CDR1 and CDR2 are SGHTS and YDEGEE.

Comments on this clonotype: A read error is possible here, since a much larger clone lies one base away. CDR3 coding DNA: TGTGTCAGCAGCGCCCGACAGCATTCTGAAGCTTTCTTT. Translation gives CVSSARQHSEAFF. The chain is built from TRBV9 and TRBJ1-1, with a possible D match to TRBD1 (5 bases). The CDR3 covers 13 residues. The germline CDR1 and CDR2 sequences are SGDLS and YYNGEE. The full variable domain, its missing parts supplied by reference TRBV9 and TRBJ1-1, is DSGVTQTPKHLITATGQRVTLRCSPRSGDLSVYWYQQSLDQGLQFLIQYYNGEERAKGNILERFSAQQFPDLHSELNLSSLELGDSALYFCVSSARQHSEAFFGQGTRLTVV.

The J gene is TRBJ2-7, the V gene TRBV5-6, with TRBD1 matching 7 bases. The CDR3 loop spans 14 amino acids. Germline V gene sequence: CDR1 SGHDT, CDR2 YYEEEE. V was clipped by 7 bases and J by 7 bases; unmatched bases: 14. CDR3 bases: TGTGCCAGCTGTACCGGGACAGATATAGGAGAGCAGTACTTC. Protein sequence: CASCTGTDIGEQYF.

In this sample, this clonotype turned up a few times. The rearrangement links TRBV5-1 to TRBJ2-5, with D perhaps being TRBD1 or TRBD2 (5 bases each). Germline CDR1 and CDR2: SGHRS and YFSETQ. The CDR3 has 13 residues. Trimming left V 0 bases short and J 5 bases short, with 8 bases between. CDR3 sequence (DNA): TGCGCCAGCAGCTTGGCCGAGGGGGAGACCCAGTACTTC. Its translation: CASSLAEGETQYF.

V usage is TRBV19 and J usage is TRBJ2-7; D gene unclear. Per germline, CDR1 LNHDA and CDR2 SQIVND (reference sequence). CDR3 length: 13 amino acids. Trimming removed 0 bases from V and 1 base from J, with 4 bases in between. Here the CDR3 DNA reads TGTGCCAGTAGTATAGACCTTTCCTACGAGCAGTACTTC. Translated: CASSIDLSYEQYF.

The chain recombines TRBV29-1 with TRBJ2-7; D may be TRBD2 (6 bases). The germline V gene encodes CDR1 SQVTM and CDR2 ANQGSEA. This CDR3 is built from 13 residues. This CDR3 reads CSSVLGSRGEQYF. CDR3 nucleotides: TGCAGTTCGGTCCTCGGGAGTCGAGGCGAGCAGTACTTC.

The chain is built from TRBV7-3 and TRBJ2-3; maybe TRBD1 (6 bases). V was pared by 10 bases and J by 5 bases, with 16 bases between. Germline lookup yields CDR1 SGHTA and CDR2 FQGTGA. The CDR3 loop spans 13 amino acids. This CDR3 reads CANRDPGEDTQYF. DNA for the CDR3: TGTGCCAACAGGGACCCCGGTGAAGATACGCAGTATTTT.

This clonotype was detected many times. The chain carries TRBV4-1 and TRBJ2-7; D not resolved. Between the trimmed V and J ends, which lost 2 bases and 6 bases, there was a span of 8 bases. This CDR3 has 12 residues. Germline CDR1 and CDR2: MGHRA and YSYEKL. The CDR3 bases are TGCGCCAGCAGCCAATCTCGTGGCGAGCAGTACTTC. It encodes CASSQSRGEQYF.

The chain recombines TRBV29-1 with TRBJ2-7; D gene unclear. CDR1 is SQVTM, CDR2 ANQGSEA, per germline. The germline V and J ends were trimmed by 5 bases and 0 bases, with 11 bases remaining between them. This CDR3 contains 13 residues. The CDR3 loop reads CSVRPGSSYEQYF. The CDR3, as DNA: TGCAGCGTTAGGCCGGGCAGCTCCTACGAGCAGTACTTC.

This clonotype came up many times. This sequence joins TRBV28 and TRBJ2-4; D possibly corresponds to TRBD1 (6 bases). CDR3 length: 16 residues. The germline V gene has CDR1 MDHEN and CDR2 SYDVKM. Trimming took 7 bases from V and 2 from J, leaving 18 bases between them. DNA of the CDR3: TGTGCCAGCAATGCCCGGACAGCGTCTTCCAAAAACATTCAGTACTTC. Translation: CASNARTASSKNIQYF.

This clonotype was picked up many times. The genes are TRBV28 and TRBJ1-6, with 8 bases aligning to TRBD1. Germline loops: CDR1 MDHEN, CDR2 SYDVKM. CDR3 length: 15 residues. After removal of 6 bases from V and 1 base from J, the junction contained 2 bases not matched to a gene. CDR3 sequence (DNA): TGTGCCAGCAGGGGGACAGGATCCTATAATTCACCCCTCCACTTT. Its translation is CASRGTGSYNSPLHF.

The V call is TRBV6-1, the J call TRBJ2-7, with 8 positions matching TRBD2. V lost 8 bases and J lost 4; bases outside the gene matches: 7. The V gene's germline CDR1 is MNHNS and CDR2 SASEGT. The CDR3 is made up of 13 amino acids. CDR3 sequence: CASWRSGSYEQYF. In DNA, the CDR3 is TGTGCCAGCTGGAGAAGCGGGAGTTACGAGCAGTACTTC.

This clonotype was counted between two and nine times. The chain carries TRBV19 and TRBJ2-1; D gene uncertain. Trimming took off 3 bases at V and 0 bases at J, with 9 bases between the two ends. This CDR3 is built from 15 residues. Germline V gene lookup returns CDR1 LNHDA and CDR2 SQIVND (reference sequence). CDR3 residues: CASSIFLSSYNEQFF. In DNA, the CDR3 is TGTGCCAGTAGTATTTTCCTGAGCTCCTACAATGAGCAGTTCTTC.

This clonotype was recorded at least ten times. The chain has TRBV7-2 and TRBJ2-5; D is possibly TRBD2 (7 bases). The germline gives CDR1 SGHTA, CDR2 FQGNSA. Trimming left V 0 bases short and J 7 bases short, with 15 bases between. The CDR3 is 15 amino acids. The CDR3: CASSLAGGGGATQYF. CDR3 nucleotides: TGTGCCAGCAGCTTAGCGGGAGGGGGGGGCGCGACCCAGTACTTC.

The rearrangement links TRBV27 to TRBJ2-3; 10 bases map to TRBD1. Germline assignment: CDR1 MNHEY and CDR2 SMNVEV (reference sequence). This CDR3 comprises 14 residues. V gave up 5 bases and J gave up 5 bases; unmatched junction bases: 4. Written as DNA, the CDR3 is TGTGCCAGCAGTGACAGGGGGCACGTAGATACGCAGTATTTT. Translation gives CASSDRGHVDTQYF.